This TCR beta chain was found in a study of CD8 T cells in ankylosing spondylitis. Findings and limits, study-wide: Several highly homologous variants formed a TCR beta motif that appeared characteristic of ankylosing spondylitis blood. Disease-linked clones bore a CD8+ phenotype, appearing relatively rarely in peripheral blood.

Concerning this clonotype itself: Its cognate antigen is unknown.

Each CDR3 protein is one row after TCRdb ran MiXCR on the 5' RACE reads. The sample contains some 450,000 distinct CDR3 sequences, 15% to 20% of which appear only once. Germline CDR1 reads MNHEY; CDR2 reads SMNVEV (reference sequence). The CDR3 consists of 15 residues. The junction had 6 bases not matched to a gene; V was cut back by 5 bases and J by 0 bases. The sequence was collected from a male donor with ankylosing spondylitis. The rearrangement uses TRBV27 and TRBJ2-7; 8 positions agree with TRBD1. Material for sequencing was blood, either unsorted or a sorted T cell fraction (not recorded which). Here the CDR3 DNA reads TGTGCCAGCAGTCGACAGGGGACGGGCTCCTACGAGCAGTACTTC. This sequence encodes CASSRQGTGSYEQYF.